The 23 T cell receptor beta chains below come from one sample, sequenced in a study of CD8+ T cells in alopecia areata. The treatment: oral pan-JAK inhibitor, 5-10 mg twice daily. After isolation, RNA underwent reverse transcription to generate cDNA as the sequencing template. The table came from immunoSEQ multiplex PCR; TCRdb's copy has only in-frame clones and leaves some out. The sample includes around 140,000 clones, roughly 50% seen only once; the top ten take approximately 16%. The material sequenced was CD8+ T cells sorted from blood, taken at week 4, from a patient treated with tofacitinib. These TCRs come from a human donor with alopecia areata.

In its sample, this clone was seen a few times. The rearrangement joins TRBV7-9 to TRBJ2-7; D gene unclear. The CDR3 runs to 16 residues. Trimming stripped 5 bases from V and 0 bases from J, with 17 bases between. Germline V CDR1 and CDR2: SEHNR, FQNEAQ (reference sequence). Written as DNA, the CDR3 is TGTGCCAGCAGCCCCTTAGGGATCAGGAGCTCCTACGAGCAGTACTTC. Its translation is CASSPLGIRSSYEQYF. Full variable domain (rest looked up from reference TRBV7-9 and TRBJ2-7): DTGVSQNPRHKITKRGQNVTFRCDPISEHNRLYWYRQTLGQGPEFLTYFQNEAQLEKSRLLSDRFSAERPKGSFSTLEIQRTEQGDSAMYLCASSPLGIRSSYEQYFGPGTRLTVT.

This chain joins TRBV7-8 and TRBJ1-1; a possible D gene is TRBD1 (5 bases). CDR3 size: 12 residues. V was clipped by 8 bases and J by 6 bases, with 13 bases between them. The germline V gene has CDR1 SGHVS and CDR2 FQNEAQ. CDR3 residues: CASESSGAEAFF. The CDR3 DNA is TGTGCCAGCGAATCCTCGGGGGCTGAAGCTTTCTTT. The complete variable domain, with remaining parts taken from reference TRBV7-8 and TRBJ1-1, reads GAGVSQSPRYKVAKRGQDVALRCDPISGHVSLFWYQQALGQGPEFLTYFQNEAQLDKSGLPSDRFFAERPEGSVSTLKIQRTQQEDSAVYLCASESSGAEAFFGQGTRLTVV.

This clone was detected only a few times. The CDR3 DNA is TGTGCCATCAAAGAACCGGGACAGGGGTCCGGTGAGCAGTTCTTC. This gives the protein CAIKEPGQGSGEQFF. The gene calls are TRBV10-3 and TRBJ2-1; TRBD1 agrees at 10 bases. From germline, CDR1 is ENHRY and CDR2 SYGVKD. V trimming: 7 bases; J trimming: 9 bases; junction bases outside the gene matches: 12. The CDR3 runs 15 residues.

This clone was recorded only once. V is TRBV5-1 and J is TRBJ1-2; TRBD1 aligns across 7 bases. V lost 4 bases, J lost 0 bases, and 6 bases stayed unmatched. The CDR3 length is 15 residues. The germline gives CDR1 SGHRS, CDR2 YFSETQ. The CDR3 here is CASSQNRGPNYGYTF. In DNA, the CDR3 is TGCGCCAGCAGCCAAAACAGGGGACCTAACTATGGCTACACCTTC.

V and J are TRBV12-5 and TRBJ2-7; 9 bases are shared with TRBD1. CDR3 size: 15 residues. V lost 1 base and J lost 4; bases outside the gene matches: 5. Germline values: CDR1 LGHNT, CDR2 FRNRAP. In DNA, the CDR3 is TGTGCTAGTGGTTTGGCTCTGACAGGGGGTTACGAGCAGTACTTC. Its protein is CASGLALTGGYEQYF.

As regards this clone: Other DNA sequences from this sample encode an identical CDR3 as well. The chain employs TRBV5-6 and TRBJ1-6; 7 bases match TRBD1. This CDR3 is built from 15 residues. V shed 0 bases and J 5 bases; nucleotides not matched to a gene: 2. Looked up from germline, CDR1 is SGHDT and CDR2 is YYEEEE. CDR3 in amino acids: CASSLGDSNNSPLHF. The CDR3 DNA is TGTGCCAGCAGCTTGGGGGACAGCAATAATTCACCCCTCCACTTT.

V usage is TRBV4-1 and J usage is TRBJ2-7, with 9 bases that match TRBD1. Germline trimming cut 3 bases from V and 3 bases from J; bases unmatched to any gene: 3. Germline-derived CDR1 and CDR2 are MGHRA and YSYEKL. This CDR3 is built from 14 residues. CDR3 sequence: CASSHRQGGYEQYF. The CDR3, as DNA: TGCGCCAGCAGCCATCGACAGGGGGGCTACGAGCAGTACTTC.

The V gene is TRBV6-5, the J gene TRBJ2-4; D tentatively reads TRBD1 or TRBD2 (6 bases each). Deletions cut 6 bases from V and 0 bases from J, with 12 bases between. CDR1 is MNHEY and CDR2 is SVGAGI in the germline V gene. CDR3 length: 15 amino acids. CDR3 nucleotide sequence: TGTGCCAGCAGCCGCGGGACACTAGCCAAAAACATTCAGTACTTC. Translated, it gives CASSRGTLAKNIQYF.

The chain carries TRBV13 and TRBJ2-5; tentatively, D is TRBD1 (5 bases). The germline V and J ends were trimmed by 0 bases and 2 bases, with 10 bases remaining between them. The V gene's germline CDR1 is PRHDT and CDR2 FYEKMQ (reference sequence). The CDR3 consists of 15 residues. The CDR3 DNA reads as TGTGCCAGCAGCTTAGGTGGACACTTACAAGAGACCCAGTACTTC. It yields the protein CASSLGGHLQETQYF.

This chain connects TRBV5-6 to TRBJ1-3; no clear D gene. The CDR3 loop spans 12 amino acids. The V and J ends lost 2 bases and 4 bases respectively, with 4 bases between them. Germline CDR1 SGHDT, CDR2 YYEEEE. Here the CDR3 reads CASSLDGNTIYF. CDR3 DNA: TGTGCCAGCAGCTTAGACGGAAACACCATATATTTT.

This chain uses TRBV5-6 with TRBJ2-7; 7 bases line up with TRBD1. The CDR3 has 14 amino acids. The V segment lost 2 bases and the J segment 5 bases; nucleotides outside the gene matches: 7. CDR1 and CDR2 from the germline V gene are SGHDT and YYEEEE. The CDR3 protein is CASSFAQGFNEQYF. The CDR3 DNA is TGTGCCAGCAGCTTCGCACAGGGGTTCAACGAGCAGTACTTC.

V gene TRBV2 combines with J gene TRBJ2-1, with D possibly TRBD2 on 5 matching bases. CDR1 is SNHLY and CDR2 is FYNNEI in the germline V gene. V shed 4 bases and J shed 6 bases, with 19 bases lying between them. The CDR3 totals 16 residues. As DNA, the CDR3 is TGTGCCAGCAGTGGACCCCGAGGAGGTAGCCGCAATGAGCAGTTCTTC. Its protein is CASSGPRGGSRNEQFF.

This chain uses TRBV5-6 with TRBJ1-6; no definite D call. Germline V CDR1 and CDR2: SGHDT, YYEEEE. V was clipped by 0 bases and J by 11 bases, with 6 bases between them. The CDR3 has 12 amino acids. Written as DNA, the CDR3 is TGTGCCAGCAGCTTGGAGGGAACACCCCTCCACTTT. It is translated as CASSLEGTPLHF.

This clone was seen only once. The chain carries TRBV4-1 and TRBJ1-5; D unresolved. CDR3 length: 12 residues. V lost 3 bases to trimming and J lost 5 bases, with 5 bases between them. Germline V gene data show CDR1 as MGHRA and CDR2 as YSYEKL. The CDR3 DNA sequence: TGCGCCAGCAGCCACTTAGATCAGCCCCAGCATTTT. Translated, it gives CASSHLDQPQHF.

The rearrangement joins TRBV30 to TRBJ2-5, with 7 bases that match TRBD1. The DNA matches TRBJ2-7 better at its end, which makes the J call doubtful. Per the germline V gene, CDR1 is GTSNPN and CDR2 is SVGIG (reference sequence). CDR3 size: 15 residues. The CDR3 DNA sequence: TGTGCCTGGAGAGGGGACAGCAACGGGGCTTACGAGCAGTACTTC. Translation: CAWRGDSNGAYEQYF.

Note on this clone: This may arise from a read error, as a much more abundant clone is one base away. This chain connects TRBV6-6 to TRBJ2-6; D gene uncertain. This CDR3 is 15 amino acids long. Germline CDR1 and CDR2: MNHNY and SVGAGI (reference sequence). V was clipped by 0 bases and J by 0 bases, with 3 bases between them. The CDR3 region has the DNA TGTGCCAGCAGTTACTCGAGCTCTGGGGCCAACGTCCTGACTTTC. This gives the protein CASSYSSSGANVLTF.

This chain joins TRBV25-1 and TRBJ1-6; 11 nucleotides agree with TRBD1. This CDR3 contains 16 residues. The germline gives CDR1 MGHDK, CDR2 SYGVNS. V lost 3 bases to trimming and J lost 7 bases; unmatched junction nucleotides: 5. The CDR3 bases are TGTGCCAGCAGTGATGGACAGGGGGCGGGGAATTCACCCCTCCACTTT. As protein: CASSDGQGAGNSPLHF.

The rearrangement joins TRBV9 to TRBJ2-3; 7 nucleotides line up with TRBD2. Germline CDR1 is SGDLS and CDR2 is YYNGEE. With V trimmed by 0 bases and J by 2 bases, 6 bases remained unmatched. The length of the CDR3 is 16 residues. CDR3 sequence reads: CASSVAPGGDTDTQYF. The CDR3 DNA follows: TGTGCCAGCAGCGTAGCTCCGGGGGGAGACACAGATACGCAGTATTTT.

The chain recombines TRBV5-1 with TRBJ2-7; maybe TRBD2 (5 bases). Deletions cut 0 bases from V and 0 bases from J, with 10 bases between. The CDR3 is made up of 15 amino acids. Germline CDR1 is SGHRS and CDR2 is YFSETQ. The CDR3 loop reads CASSLGWESSYEQYF. CDR3 sequence (DNA): TGCGCCAGCAGCTTGGGATGGGAGTCCTCCTACGAGCAGTACTTC.

The chain joins TRBV6-5 to TRBJ1-1, with 7 bases that match TRBD1. V shed 2 bases, J shed 8 bases, and the junction held 8 bases outside the gene matches. The CDR3 totals 14 residues. Looked up from germline, CDR1 is MNHEY and CDR2 is SVGAGI. The CDR3 DNA reads as TGTGCCAGCAGTTACCTCCAAGGGGGCAAAGAAGCTTTCTTT. Its translation: CASSYLQGGKEAFF.

This clone was detected ten times or more. The genes are TRBV7-9 and TRBJ1-5, with D perhaps TRBD1 (5 bases). Trimming cost V 4 bases and J 2 bases, with 12 bases left between them. This CDR3 spans 15 amino acids. Germline CDR1 is SEHNR and CDR2 is FQNEAQ (reference sequence). The CDR3 reads CASSWGLTGNQPQHF. The DNA for the CDR3 is TGTGCCAGCAGCTGGGGCTTAACTGGCAATCAGCCCCAGCATTTT.

The chain joins TRBV6-1 to TRBJ2-7; 7 nucleotides align to TRBD1. Germline CDR1 MNHNS, CDR2 SASEGT. With V trimmed by 5 bases and J by 2 bases, 6 bases remained unmatched. The CDR3 contains 14 residues. In DNA, the CDR3 is TGTGCCAGCAGTCTACAGGGGCCGACCTACGAGCAGTACTTC. It yields the protein CASSLQGPTYEQYF.

This clone was detected once. The rearrangement links TRBV27 to TRBJ2-1; D might be TRBD2 (5 bases). Germline V lookup: CDR1 MNHEY, CDR2 SMNVEV (reference sequence). CDR3 size: 16 residues. V was shortened by 3 bases and J by 5 bases, with 17 bases between the two germline ends. The chain's CDR3 is CASSLGSEGWHNEQFF. The CDR3 bases are TGTGCCAGCAGTTTGGGTTCTGAGGGTTGGCACAATGAGCAGTTCTTC.